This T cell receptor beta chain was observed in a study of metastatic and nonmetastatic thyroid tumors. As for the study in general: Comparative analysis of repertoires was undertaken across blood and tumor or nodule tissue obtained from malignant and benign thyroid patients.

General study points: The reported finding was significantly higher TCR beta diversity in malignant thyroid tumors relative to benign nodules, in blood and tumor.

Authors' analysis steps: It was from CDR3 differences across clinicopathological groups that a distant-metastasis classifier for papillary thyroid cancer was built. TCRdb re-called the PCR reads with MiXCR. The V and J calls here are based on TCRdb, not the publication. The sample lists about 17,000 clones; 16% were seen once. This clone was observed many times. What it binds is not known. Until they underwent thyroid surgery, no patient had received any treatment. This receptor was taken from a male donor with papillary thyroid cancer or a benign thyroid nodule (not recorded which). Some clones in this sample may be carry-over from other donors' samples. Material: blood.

CDR3 protein: CASCSGTANYGYTF. The CDR3 DNA reads as TGTGCCAGCTGCTCCGGGACAGCTAACTATGGCTACACCTTC. The J gene is TRBJ1-2, the V gene TRBV6-1, with 7 bases lining up with TRBD1. Trimming took 8 bases from V and 0 from J; bases not matched to a gene: 6. The CDR3 length is 14 residues. The germline gives CDR1 MNHNS, CDR2 SASEGT.